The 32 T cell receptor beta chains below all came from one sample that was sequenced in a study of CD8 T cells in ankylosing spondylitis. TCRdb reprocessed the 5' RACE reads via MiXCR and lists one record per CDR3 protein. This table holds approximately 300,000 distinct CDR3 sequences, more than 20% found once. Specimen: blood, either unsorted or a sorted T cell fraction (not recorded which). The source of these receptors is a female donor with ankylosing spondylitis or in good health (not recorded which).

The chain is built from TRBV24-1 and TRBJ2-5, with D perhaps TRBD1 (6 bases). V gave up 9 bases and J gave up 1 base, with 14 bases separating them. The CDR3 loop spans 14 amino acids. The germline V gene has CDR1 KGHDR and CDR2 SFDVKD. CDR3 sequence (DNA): TGTGCCACCGCCGAGCAGGGGCCCCAAGAGACCCAGTACTTC. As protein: CATAEQGPQETQYF.

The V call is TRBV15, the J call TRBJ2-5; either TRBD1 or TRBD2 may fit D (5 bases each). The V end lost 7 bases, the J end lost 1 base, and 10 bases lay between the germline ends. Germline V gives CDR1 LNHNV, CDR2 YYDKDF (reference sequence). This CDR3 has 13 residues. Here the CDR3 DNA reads TGTGCCACCAAGAGGGGCATCCAAGAGACCCAGTACTTC. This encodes CATKRGIQETQYF.

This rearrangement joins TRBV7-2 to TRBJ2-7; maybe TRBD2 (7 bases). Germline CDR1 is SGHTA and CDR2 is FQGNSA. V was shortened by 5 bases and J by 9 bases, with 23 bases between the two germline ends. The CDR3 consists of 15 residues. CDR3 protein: CASSPQGLIYDGQYF. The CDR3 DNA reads TGTGCCAGCAGCCCACAGGGACTAATATACGATGGGCAGTACTTC.

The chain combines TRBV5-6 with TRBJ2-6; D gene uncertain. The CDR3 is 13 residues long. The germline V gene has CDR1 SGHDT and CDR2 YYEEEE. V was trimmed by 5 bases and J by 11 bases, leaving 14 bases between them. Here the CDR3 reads CASRMTLEDVLTF. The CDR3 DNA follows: TGTGCCAGCAGGATGACACTGGAAGACGTCCTGACTTTC.

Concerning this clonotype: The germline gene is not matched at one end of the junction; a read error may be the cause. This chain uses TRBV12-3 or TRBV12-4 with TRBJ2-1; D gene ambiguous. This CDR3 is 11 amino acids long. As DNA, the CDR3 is TGTGCCAGCAGTCATTACAATGAGCGGTTCTTC. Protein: CASSHYNERFF.

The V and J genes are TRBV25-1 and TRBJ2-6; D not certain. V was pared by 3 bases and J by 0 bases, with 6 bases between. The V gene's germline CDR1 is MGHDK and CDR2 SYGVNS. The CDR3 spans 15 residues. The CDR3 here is CASSDGRSGANVLTF. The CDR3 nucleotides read TGTGCCAGCAGTGATGGGCGCTCTGGGGCCAACGTCCTGACTTTC.

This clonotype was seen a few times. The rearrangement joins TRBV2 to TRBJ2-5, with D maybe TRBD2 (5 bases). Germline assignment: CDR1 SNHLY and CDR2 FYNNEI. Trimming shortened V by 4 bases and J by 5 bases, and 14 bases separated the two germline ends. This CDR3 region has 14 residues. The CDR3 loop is CASSGTPRLETQYF. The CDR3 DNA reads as TGTGCCAGCAGTGGGACTCCCCGGTTGGAGACCCAGTACTTC.

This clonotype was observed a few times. CDR3 coding DNA: TGTGCCAGCAGCCGAACCGCCGGGCGGGGCTACACCTTC. Protein sequence: CASSRTAGRGYTF. The chain joins TRBV6-2 or TRBV6-3 to TRBJ1-2; no clear D. V lost 6 bases, J lost 8 bases, and 16 bases lay in between. The CDR3 is 13 residues long. Germline assignment: CDR1 MNHEY and CDR2 SVGEGT.

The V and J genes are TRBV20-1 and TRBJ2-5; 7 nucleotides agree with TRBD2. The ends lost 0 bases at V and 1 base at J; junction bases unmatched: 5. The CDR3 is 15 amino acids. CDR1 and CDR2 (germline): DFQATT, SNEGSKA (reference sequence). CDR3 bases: TGCAGTGCTAGAGATGGAGCGGGGAGCCAAGAGACCCAGTACTTC. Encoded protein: CSARDGAGSQETQYF.

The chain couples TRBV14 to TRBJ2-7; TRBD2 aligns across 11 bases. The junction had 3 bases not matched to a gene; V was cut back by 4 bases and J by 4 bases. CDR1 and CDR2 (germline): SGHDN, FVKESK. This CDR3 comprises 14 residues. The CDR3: CASSRLAGTYEQYF. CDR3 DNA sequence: TGTGCCAGCAGCCGACTAGCGGGAACGTACGAGCAGTACTTC.

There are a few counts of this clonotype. The DNA for the CDR3 is TGTGCCAGCAGTTATCCCAGAAACACCGGGGAGCTGTTTTTT. Amino acids: CASSYPRNTGELFF. This rearrangement joins TRBV6-2 or TRBV6-3 to TRBJ2-2; D remains unclear. Trimming took 3 bases from V and 2 from J, leaving 7 bases between them. Germline V gene lookup returns CDR1 MNHEY and CDR2 SVGEGT. This CDR3 region has 14 residues.

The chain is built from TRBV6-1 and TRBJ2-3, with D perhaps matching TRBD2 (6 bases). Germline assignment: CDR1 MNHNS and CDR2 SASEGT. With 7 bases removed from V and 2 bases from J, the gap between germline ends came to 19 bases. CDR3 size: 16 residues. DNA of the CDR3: TGTGCCAGCAAAATCGACCGGGACTGGGCCACAGATACGCAGTATTTT. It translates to CASKIDRDWATDTQYF.

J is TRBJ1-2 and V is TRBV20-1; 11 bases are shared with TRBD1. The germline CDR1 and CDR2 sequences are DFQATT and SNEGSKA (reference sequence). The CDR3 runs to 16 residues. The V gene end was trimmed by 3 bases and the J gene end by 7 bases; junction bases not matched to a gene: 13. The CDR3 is CSASGRTGGAMSGYTF. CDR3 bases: TGCAGTGCTAGCGGCCGGACAGGGGGCGCAATGAGTGGCTACACCTTC.

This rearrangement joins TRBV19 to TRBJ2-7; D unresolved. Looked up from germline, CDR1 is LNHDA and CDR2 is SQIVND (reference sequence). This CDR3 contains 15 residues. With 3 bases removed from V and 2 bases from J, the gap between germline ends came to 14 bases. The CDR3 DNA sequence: TGTGCCAGTAGTATTCAACCGGGTGGTACCTACGAGCAGTACTTC. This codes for CASSIQPGGTYEQYF. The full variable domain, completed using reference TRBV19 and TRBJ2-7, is DGGITQSPKYLFRKEGQNVTLSCEQNLNHDAMYWYRQDPGQGLRLIYYSQIVNDFQKGDIAEGYSVSREKKESFPLTVTSAQKNPTAFYLCASSIQPGGTYEQYFGPGTRLTVT.

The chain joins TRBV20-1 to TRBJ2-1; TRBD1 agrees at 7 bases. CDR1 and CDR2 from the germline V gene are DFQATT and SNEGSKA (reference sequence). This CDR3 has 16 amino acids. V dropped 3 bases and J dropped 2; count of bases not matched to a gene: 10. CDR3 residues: CSARAARDRTYNEQFF. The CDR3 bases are TGCAGTGCTAGGGCGGCCCGGGACAGAACCTACAATGAGCAGTTCTTC.

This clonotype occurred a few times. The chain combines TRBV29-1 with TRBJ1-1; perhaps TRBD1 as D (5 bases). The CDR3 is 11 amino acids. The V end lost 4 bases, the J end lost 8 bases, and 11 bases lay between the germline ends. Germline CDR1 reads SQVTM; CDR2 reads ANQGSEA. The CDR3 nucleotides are TGCAGCGTTGGTTTCGGGGGGGAAGCTTTCTTT. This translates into CSVGFGGEAFF.

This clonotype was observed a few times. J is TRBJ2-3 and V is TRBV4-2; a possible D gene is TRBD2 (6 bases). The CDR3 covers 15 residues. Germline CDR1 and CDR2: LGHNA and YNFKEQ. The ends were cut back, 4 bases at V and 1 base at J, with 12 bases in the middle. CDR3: CASSPPSAGTDTQYF. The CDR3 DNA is TGTGCCAGCAGCCCACCTAGCGCCGGCACAGATACGCAGTATTTT.

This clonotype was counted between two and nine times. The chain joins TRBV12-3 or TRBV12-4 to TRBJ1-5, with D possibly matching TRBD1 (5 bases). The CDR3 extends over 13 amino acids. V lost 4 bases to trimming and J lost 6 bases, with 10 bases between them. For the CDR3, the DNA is TGTGCCAGCAGTTCAGGCGGGGGTCAGCCCCAGCATTTT. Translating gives CASSSGGGQPQHF.

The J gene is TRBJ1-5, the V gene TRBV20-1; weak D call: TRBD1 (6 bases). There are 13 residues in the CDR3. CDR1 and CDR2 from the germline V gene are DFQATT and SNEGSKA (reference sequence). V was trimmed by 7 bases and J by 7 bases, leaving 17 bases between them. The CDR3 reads CSGARGERQPQHF. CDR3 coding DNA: TGCAGTGGAGCCAGGGGAGAGCGGCAGCCCCAGCATTTT.

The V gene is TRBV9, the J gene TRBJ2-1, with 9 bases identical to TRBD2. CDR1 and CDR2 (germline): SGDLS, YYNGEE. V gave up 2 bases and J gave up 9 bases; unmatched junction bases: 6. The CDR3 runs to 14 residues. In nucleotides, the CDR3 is TGTGCCAGCAGCGTGTCCCTAGCGGGAAGTGAGCAGTTCTTC. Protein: CASSVSLAGSEQFF.

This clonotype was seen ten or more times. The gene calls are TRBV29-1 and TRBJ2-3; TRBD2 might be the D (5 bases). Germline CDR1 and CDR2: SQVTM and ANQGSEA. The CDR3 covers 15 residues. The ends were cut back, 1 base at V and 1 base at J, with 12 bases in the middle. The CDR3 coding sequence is TGCAGCGTTGAAGCGTTTCGTAGCGGCACAGATACGCAGTATTTT. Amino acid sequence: CSVEAFRSGTDTQYF.

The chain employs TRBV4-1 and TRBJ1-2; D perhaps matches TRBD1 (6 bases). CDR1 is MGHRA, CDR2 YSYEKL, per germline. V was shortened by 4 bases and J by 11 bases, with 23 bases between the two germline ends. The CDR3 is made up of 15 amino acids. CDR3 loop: CASSPGAGAISGYTF. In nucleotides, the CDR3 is TGCGCCAGCAGCCCCGGGGCAGGGGCGATCAGTGGGTACACCTTC.

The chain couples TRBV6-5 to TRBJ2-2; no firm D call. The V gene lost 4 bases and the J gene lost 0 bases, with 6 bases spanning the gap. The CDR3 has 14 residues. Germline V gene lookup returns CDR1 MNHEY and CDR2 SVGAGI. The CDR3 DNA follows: TGTGCCAGCAGTTGGCAGGCGAACACCGGGGAGCTGTTTTTT. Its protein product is CASSWQANTGELFF.

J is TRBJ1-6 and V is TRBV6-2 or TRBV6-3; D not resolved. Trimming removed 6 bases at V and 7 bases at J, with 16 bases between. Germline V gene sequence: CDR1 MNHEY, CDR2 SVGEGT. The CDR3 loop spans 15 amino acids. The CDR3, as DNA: TGTGCCAGCAGCCTCGGATCTCCCTTAAATTCACCCCTCCACTTT. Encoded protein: CASSLGSPLNSPLHF.

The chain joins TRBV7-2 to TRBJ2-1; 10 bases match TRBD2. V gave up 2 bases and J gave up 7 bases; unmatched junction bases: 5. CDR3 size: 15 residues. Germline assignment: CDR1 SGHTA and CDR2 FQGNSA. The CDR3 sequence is CASSLSGRAENEQFF. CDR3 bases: TGTGCCAGCAGCTTAAGCGGGAGGGCCGAAAATGAGCAGTTCTTC.

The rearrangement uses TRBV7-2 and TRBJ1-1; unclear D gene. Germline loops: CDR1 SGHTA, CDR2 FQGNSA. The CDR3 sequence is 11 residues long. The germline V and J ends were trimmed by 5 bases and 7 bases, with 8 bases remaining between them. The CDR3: CASSREDEAFF. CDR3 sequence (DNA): TGTGCCAGCAGCCGGGAAGATGAAGCTTTCTTT.

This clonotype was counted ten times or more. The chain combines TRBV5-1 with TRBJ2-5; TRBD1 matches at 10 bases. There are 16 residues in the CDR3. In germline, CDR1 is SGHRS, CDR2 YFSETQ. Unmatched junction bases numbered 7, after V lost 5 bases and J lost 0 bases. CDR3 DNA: TGCGCCAGCAGTTCCGGGACAGGGGCCTACCAAGAGACCCAGTACTTC. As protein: CASSSGTGAYQETQYF.

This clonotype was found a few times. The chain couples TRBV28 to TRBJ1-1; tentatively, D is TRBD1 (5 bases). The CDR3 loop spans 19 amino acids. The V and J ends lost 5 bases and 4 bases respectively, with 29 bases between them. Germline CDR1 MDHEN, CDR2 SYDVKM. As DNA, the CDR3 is TGTGCCAGCAGTCTTAGGGGCATTTTTGAACGAATGGCAGGCACTGAAGCTTTCTTT. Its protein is CASSLRGIFERMAGTEAFF.

CDR3 sequence (DNA): TGTGCCAGCAGCACCGGACCGGGCTACACCTTC. This translates into CASSTGPGYTF. The chain carries TRBV28 and TRBJ1-2, with D unclear. Trimming stripped 6 bases from V and 8 bases from J, with 10 bases between. Germline CDR1 and CDR2: MDHEN and SYDVKM. There are 11 residues in the CDR3.

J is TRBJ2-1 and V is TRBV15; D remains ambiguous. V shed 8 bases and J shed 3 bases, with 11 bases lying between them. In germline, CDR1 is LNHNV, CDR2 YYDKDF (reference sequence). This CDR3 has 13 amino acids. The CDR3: CATRAAIYNEQFF. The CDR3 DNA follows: TGTGCCACCCGGGCGGCGATCTACAATGAGCAGTTCTTC.

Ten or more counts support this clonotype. CDR3 nucleotides: TGCAGCGTTGTGGGTCGACAGGACATCTATGGCTACACCTTC. Amino acid sequence: CSVVGRQDIYGYTF. The chain carries TRBV29-1 and TRBJ1-2, with D perhaps TRBD1 (6 bases). V was clipped by 4 bases and J by 4 bases, with 16 bases between them. This CDR3 has 14 residues. The germline CDR1 and CDR2 sequences are SQVTM and ANQGSEA.

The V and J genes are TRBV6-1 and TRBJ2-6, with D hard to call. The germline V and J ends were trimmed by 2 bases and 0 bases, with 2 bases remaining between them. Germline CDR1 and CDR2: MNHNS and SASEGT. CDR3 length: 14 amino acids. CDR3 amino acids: CASSENSGANVLTF. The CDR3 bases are TGTGCCAGCAGTGAAAACTCTGGGGCCAACGTCCTGACTTTC.